The 10 T cell receptor beta chains given below trace back to one sample, sequenced in a study of liver allograft versus peripheral blood T cells. Overall study: Transplanted-liver and recipient peripheral blood T cell receptor repertoires were compared.

TCRdb reanalysed the reads using MiXCR and keeps one entry per CDR3 protein. The profile shows about 10,000 distinct CDR3 sequences, roughly 19% of them singletons. These TCRs come from a human patient who had a liver transplant. Some T cells could come from the graft donor.

This clonotype is categorized as medium-sized. The gene calls are TRBV6-6 and TRBJ2-3; D remains ambiguous. Germline V gene lookup returns CDR1 MNHNY and CDR2 SVGAGI (reference sequence). This CDR3 comprises 13 residues. V gave up 6 bases and J gave up 2 bases, with 9 bases separating them. CDR3: CASRGGNTDTQYF. DNA for the CDR3: TGTGCCAGCAGGGGCGGAAACACAGATACGCAGTATTTT.

This clonotype is medium-sized by share. This chain links TRBV7-9 with TRBJ2-2; D may be TRBD2 (6 bases). The ends were cut back, 5 bases at V and 7 bases at J, with 14 bases in the middle. Germline V gives CDR1 SEHNR, CDR2 FQNEAQ (reference sequence). The CDR3 is 14 amino acids. The CDR3 reads CASSLQGEVGELFF. DNA for the CDR3: TGTGCCAGCAGCCTCCAAGGGGAGGTCGGGGAGCTGTTTTTT.

By share, this clonotype ranks as medium-sized. This chain uses TRBV24-1 with TRBJ1-1, with TRBD1 as a possible D gene (6 bases). The germline CDR1 and CDR2 sequences are KGHDR and SFDVKD. The CDR3 extends over 13 amino acids. V was pared by 7 bases and J by 1 base, with 9 bases between. The CDR3 loop is CATRGAANTEAFF. DNA for the CDR3: TGTGCCACCAGGGGGGCCGCGAACACTGAAGCTTTCTTT.

This clonotype is classed as medium-sized. The CDR3 DNA sequence: TGTGCCAGCTCACCACAGGGTCGCAATTCACCCCTCCACTTT. Translated: CASSPQGRNSPLHF. This chain uses TRBV18 with TRBJ1-6; D unclear. Germline V gene lookup returns CDR1 KGHSH and CDR2 LQKENI. CDR3 length: 14 amino acids. V was shortened by 1 base and J by 7 bases, with 8 bases between the two germline ends.

At least ten counts were recorded for this clonotype. The chain links TRBV27 to TRBJ2-7, with D possibly TRBD1 on 6 matching bases. V gave up 9 bases and J gave up 0 bases, with 12 bases separating them. The germline V gene has CDR1 MNHEY and CDR2 SMNVEV (reference sequence). The CDR3 covers 13 residues. CDR3 sequence: CASPGHRSYEQYF. The CDR3 DNA reads as TGTGCCAGTCCGGGACACCGCTCCTACGAGCAGTACTTC.

By share, this clonotype counts as medium-sized. The chain combines TRBV18 with TRBJ1-6; D is ambiguous. V gave up 3 bases and J gave up 7 bases, with 7 bases separating them. CDR3 length equals 13 residues. Germline assignment: CDR1 KGHSH and CDR2 LQKENI. CDR3 in amino acids: CASSPSQNSPLHF. The CDR3 DNA reads as TGTGCCAGCTCACCCAGTCAGAATTCACCCCTCCACTTT. Together with reference TRBV18 and TRBJ1-6, the CDR3 gives the full variable domain: NAGVMQNPRHLVRRRGQEARLRCSPMKGHSHVYWYRQLPEEGLKFMVYLQKENIIDESGMPKERFSAEFPKEGPSILRIQQVVRGDSAAYFCASSPSQNSPLHFGNGTRLTVT.

This clonotype has ten or more counts. This chain connects TRBV19 to TRBJ1-2; D might be TRBD1 (5 bases). CDR3 length: 12 amino acids. The V gene's germline CDR1 is LNHDA and CDR2 SQIVND (reference sequence). V was trimmed by 8 bases and J by 8 bases, leaving 15 bases between them. DNA for the CDR3: TGTGCCAGTTCTGACAGATCTCAAGGCTACACCTTC. Translating it yields CASSDRSQGYTF.

By proportion, this clonotype is medium-sized. The rearrangement links TRBV28 to TRBJ1-2; no clear D. The CDR3 loop spans 13 amino acids. With 7 bases removed from V and 8 bases from J, the gap between germline ends came to 17 bases. Germline lookup yields CDR1 MDHEN and CDR2 SYDVKM. The CDR3: CASNVPRAYGYTF. The CDR3 DNA is TGTGCCAGCAACGTCCCTAGAGCATACGGCTACACCTTC.

The chain is built from TRBV20-1 and TRBJ1-5, with 8 bases that match TRBD1. The CDR3 runs to 15 residues. Trimming took 2 bases from V and 4 from J; bases not matched to a gene: 7. Germline values: CDR1 DFQATT, CDR2 SNEGSKA (reference sequence). The CDR3 DNA is TGCAGTGCTAGAACCGGGACAGGAATAAATCAGCCCCAGCATTTT. Translating it yields CSARTGTGINQPQHF.

By share of the sample, this clonotype is medium-sized. This chain uses TRBV6-5 with TRBJ2-1; 9 bases line up with TRBD1. With V trimmed by 6 bases and J by 6 bases, 9 bases remained unmatched. The CDR3 has 15 amino acids. Germline V CDR1 and CDR2: MNHEY, SVGAGI. CDR3 residues: CASSDPGQGFNEQFF. CDR3 sequence (DNA): TGTGCCAGCAGCGATCCGGGACAGGGATTCAATGAGCAGTTCTTC.